This is a list of T cell receptor beta chains from one sample in a study of T-cell memory formation after mild COVID-19. MiXCR, applied by TCRdb to the 5' RACE reads, yields one record per CDR3 protein. The sample yields 150,000 or so distinct CDR3 sequences, 30% to 35% seen once. Sequences were obtained from PBMCs or a T cell subset sorted from them (not recorded which). Receptors originate from an adult woman who had mild COVID-19 (a few samples of this study predate the infection). Cell type and time point are not known. The conserved cysteine and the conserved F or W are not part of the CDR3 here. Each record gives: V gene, J gene, CDR3 protein.

v_call: TRBV7-9; j_call: TRBJ2-2; cdr3_aa: ASSFPPNTGELF
v_call: TRBV9; j_call: TRBJ1-2; cdr3_aa: ASRDEQAVYGYT
v_call: TRBV29-1; j_call: TRBJ1-5; cdr3_aa: SVGDSSLAGQPQH
v_call: TRBV7-3; j_call: TRBJ2-3; cdr3_aa: ASSLMSGSGRSSDTQY
v_call: TRBV5-1; j_call: TRBJ2-5; cdr3_aa: ASSYREGLTETQY
v_call: TRBV24-1; j_call: TRBJ2-1; cdr3_aa: ATSGTSGVDNEQF
v_call: TRBV25-1; j_call: TRBJ1-1; cdr3_aa: ASTSPGQGGTEAF
v_call: TRBV3-1; j_call: TRBJ1-5; cdr3_aa: ASSQTGTGGSQPQH
v_call: TRBV6-5; j_call: TRBJ2-1; cdr3_aa: ATSLAGLGYNEQF
v_call: TRBV3-1; j_call: TRBJ2-2; cdr3_aa: ASSGGGFTGELF
v_call: TRBV12-3/TRBV12-4; j_call: TRBJ2-3; cdr3_aa: ASSYGAGSVDTQY
v_call: TRBV20-1; j_call: TRBJ2-7; cdr3_aa: SARDSGTGYEQY
v_call: TRBV30; j_call: TRBJ2-7; cdr3_aa: AWTPGTAYEQY
v_call: TRBV20-1; j_call: TRBJ2-1; cdr3_aa: SARDVASGANEQF
v_call: TRBV19; j_call: TRBJ2-1; cdr3_aa: ASSIMASGEQF
v_call: TRBV12-3/TRBV12-4; j_call: TRBJ2-2; cdr3_aa: ASSPRTSGRAGSGELF
v_call: TRBV4-3; j_call: TRBJ2-4; cdr3_aa: ASSQEGAGRATKNIQY
v_call: TRBV30; j_call: TRBJ1-6; cdr3_aa: AWTPGTALRNSPLH
v_call: TRBV5-6; j_call: TRBJ2-4; cdr3_aa: ASKRTGAKNIQY
v_call: TRBV27; j_call: TRBJ2-7; cdr3_aa: ASSLSHRRYEQY
v_call: TRBV7-9; j_call: TRBJ2-7; cdr3_aa: ASSSGTGLSEQY
v_call: TRBV6-6; j_call: TRBJ2-7; cdr3_aa: ASSYSRRTSGGQAYEQY
v_call: TRBV12-3/TRBV12-4; j_call: TRBJ1-5; cdr3_aa: ASSLVQGPQH
v_call: TRBV12-3/TRBV12-4; j_call: TRBJ1-5; cdr3_aa: ASSKTGGNQPQH
v_call: TRBV4-1; j_call: TRBJ2-5; cdr3_aa: ASSSTTSGKETQY
v_call: TRBV5-1; j_call: TRBJ1-5; cdr3_aa: ASSFGEFDNQPQH
v_call: TRBV10-3; j_call: TRBJ1-1; cdr3_aa: AISARTEAF
v_call: TRBV5-1; j_call: TRBJ2-2; cdr3_aa: ASSLGNTGELF
v_call: TRBV29-1; j_call: TRBJ2-7; cdr3_aa: SVRQGDPYEQY